This is a list of T cell receptor beta chains from one sample in a study of OX40 agonist ivuxolimab in advanced cancers. Method: immunoSEQ multiplex PCR; TCRdb's copy keeps in-frame clones and lacks some. The profile covers 75,000 to 90,000 clones, with roughly 84% appearing a single time and around 7.3% taken by the ten largest. The sample consisted of CD4+ or CD8+ T cells sorted from blood, taken in a trial of the OX40 agonist ivuxolimab. These receptor sequences come from an adult with an advanced solid tumor such as melanoma, head and neck, liver or kidney cancer. The CDR3 runs from the conserved cysteine through the conserved F or W. The order of the fields is CDR3 protein, CDR3 DNA, V gene, J gene, D gene, clone size. D genes are given only for firm matches. Expanded clones are given a class, and other clones once, few, many or no size at all.

CASSLGHFSYEQYF	TGTGCCAGCAGCCTTGGACACTTCTCCTACGAGCAGTACTTC	TRBV5-5	TRBJ2-7	.	.
CASRGGTVIETQYF	TGTGCCAGCAGGGGGGGGACAGTTATAGAGACCCAGTACTTC	TRBV2	TRBJ2-5	.	.
CASSKEIAGEGTGELFF	TGTGCCAGCAGCAAAGAGATTGCGGGGGAGGGGACCGGGGAGCTGTTTTTT	TRBV21-1	TRBJ2-2	.	.
CASSESPDANTGELFF	TGCGCCAGCAGTGAGTCCCCGGACGCGAACACCGGGGAGCTGTTTTTT	TRBV10-1	TRBJ2-2	.	.
CASSPRKGTEDTEAFF	TGTGCCAGCAGTCCCCGGAAAGGGACGGAGGACACTGAAGCTTTCTTT	TRBV27	TRBJ1-1	.	.
CASSDRINQPQHF	TGTGCCAGCAGTGATAGGATTAATCAGCCCCAGCATTTT	TRBV6-1	TRBJ1-5	.	many
CATSRDGPPSSYNEQFF	TGTGCCACCAGCAGAGATGGCCCCCCCAGCTCCTACAATGAGCAGTTCTTC	TRBV15	TRBJ2-1	.	.
CASSIDRSNQPQHF	TGTGCCAGTAGTATAGACAGGAGCAATCAGCCCCAGCATTTT	TRBV19	TRBJ1-5	.	.
CASSLVQAEQYF	TGTGCCAGCAGCTTAGTTCAGGCAGAGCAGTACTTC	TRBV7-9	TRBJ2-7	.	.
CASARTGGFSNQPQHF	TGTGCCAGCGCCCGGACAGGGGGCTTTAGCAATCAGCCCCAGCATTTT	TRBV27	TRBJ1-5	TRBD1	.
CASSPFSGESDTQYF	TGCGCCAGCAGCCCATTTAGCGGGGAGTCAGATACGCAGTATTTT	TRBV4-1	TRBJ2-3	TRBD2	.
CASSPRQGLNEKLFF	TGTGCCAGCTCACCGCGACAGGGATTAAACGAAAAACTGTTTTTT	TRBV18	TRBJ1-4	TRBD1	.
CASSDGPYTEAFF	TGCGCCAGCAGCGACGGGCCTTACACTGAAGCTTTCTTT	TRBV5-1	TRBJ1-1	.	.
CASSLDGSSYNEQFF	TGTGCCAGCAGCCTAGACGGAAGCTCCTACAATGAGCAGTTCTTC	TRBV7-9	TRBJ2-1	.	few
CASRRGDYEQYF	TGCGCCAGCAGGAGGGGGGACTACGAGCAGTACTTC	TRBV5-1	TRBJ2-7	.	medium-sized
CASSPQRGARYEQYF	TGTGCCAGCAGCCCCCAGCGGGGGGCAAGGTACGAGCAGTACTTC	TRBV5-4	TRBJ2-7	TRBD2	.
CSVDEQGASQFF	TGCAGCGTTGATGAACAGGGGGCTTCCCAGTTCTTC	TRBV29-1	TRBJ2-1	TRBD1	.
CASSVGGASTDTQYF	TGTGCCAGCAGCGTGGGGGGCGCATCCACAGATACGCAGTATTTT	TRBV9	TRBJ2-3	.	.
CASSLGGTGGRYGYTF	TGTGCCAGCAGCTTAGGCGGGACAGGGGGTCGGTATGGCTACACCTTC	TRBV7-2	TRBJ1-2	TRBD1	.
CASSFTGTNYEQYF	TGTGCCAGCAGTTTCACCGGGACAAACTACGAGCAGTACTTC	TRBV28	TRBJ2-7	.	.
CASSSQGSGELFF	TGTGCCAGCAGCTCACAGGGGTCCGGGGAGCTGTTTTTT	TRBV7-2	TRBJ2-2	TRBD1	.
CASSLEGTGYGYTF	TGTGCCAGCAGCTTGGAAGGGACGGGCTATGGCTACACCTTC	TRBV7-9	TRBJ1-2	.	.
CASSQATGANYGYTF	TGTGCCAGCAGCCAAGCTACAGGAGCTAACTATGGCTACACCTTC	TRBV4-2	TRBJ1-2	.	.
CAGKDRVGNTEAFF	TGTGCCGGGAAAGACAGGGTCGGGAACACTGAAGCTTTCTTT	TRBV6-7	TRBJ1-1	TRBD1	.
CASSPMVLPYNEQFF	TGTGCCAGCAGCCCAATGGTCCTCCCCTACAATGAGCAGTTCTTC	TRBV7-2	TRBJ2-1	.	.